The TCR beta chain described here comes from a study of blood T cell repertoires in COVID-19. Study-level information: Acute-phase and convalescent COVID-19 samples originated in the United States, Italy and Spain. PBMCs, B-cell-depleted T cells, or T cells provided the cDNA or gDNA that made up the material.

Per the original data handling: Researchers report that nucleated cell counts were estimated from reference gene primer amplification. This table comes from immunoSEQ multiplex PCR, and its TCRdb copy is limited to in-frame clones, with some not included. For V, J and clone size, that table is used; D and trimming come from the DNA. The top ten clones hold about 8.1% of a sample with about 140,000 clones, about four fifths of them seen once. Germline-derived CDR1 and CDR2 are LNHNV and YYDKDF (reference sequence). Trimming shortened V by 6 bases and J by 1 base, and 10 bases separated the two germline ends. The CDR3 is 15 amino acids. The Seattle patients joined while their infection was active and were tracked longitudinally afterward.

This sequence originates from a man younger than 40 with COVID-19, enrolled during active disease. This chain connects TRBV15 to TRBJ2-6; TRBD2 might be the D (5 bases). The sequenced material came from peripheral blood. The CDR3 spells CATRRTGSGANVLTF. Here the CDR3 DNA reads TGTGCCACCAGAAGAACGGGGTCTGGGGCCAACGTCCTGACTTTC.